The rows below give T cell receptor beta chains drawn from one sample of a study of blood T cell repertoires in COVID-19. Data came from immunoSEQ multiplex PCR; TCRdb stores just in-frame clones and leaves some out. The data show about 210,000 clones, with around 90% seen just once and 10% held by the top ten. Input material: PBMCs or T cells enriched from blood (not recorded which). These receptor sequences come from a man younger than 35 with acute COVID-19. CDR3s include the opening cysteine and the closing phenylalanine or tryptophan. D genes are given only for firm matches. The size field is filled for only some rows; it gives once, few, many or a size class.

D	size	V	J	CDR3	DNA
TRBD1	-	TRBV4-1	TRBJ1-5	CASSQIVTGVSNQPQHF	TGCGCCAGCAGCCAAATCGTCACAGGGGTGAGCAATCAGCCCCAGCATTTT
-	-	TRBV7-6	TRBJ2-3	CASSLAPSGTDTQYF	TGTGCCAGCAGCTTAGCCCCTAGCGGCACAGATACGCAGTATTTT
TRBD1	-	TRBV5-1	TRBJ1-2	CASSQGQGTGYTF	TGCGCCAGCAGCCAGGGACAGGGGACCGGCTACACCTTC
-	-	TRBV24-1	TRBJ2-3	CATSAEMNTDTQYF	TGTGCCACCAGTGCCGAGATGAACACAGATACGCAGTATTTT
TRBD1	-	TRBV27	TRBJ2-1	CASMWGAGGNEQFF	TGTGCCAGCATGTGGGGTGCAGGGGGCAATGAGCAGTTCTTC
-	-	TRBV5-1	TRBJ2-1	CASTIQQGSGNEQFF	TGCGCCAGTACCATTCAACAGGGTTCCGGGAATGAGCAGTTCTTC
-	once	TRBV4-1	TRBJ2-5	CASSQTVQETQYF	TGCGCCAGCAGCCAGACAGTCCAAGAGACCCAGTACTTC
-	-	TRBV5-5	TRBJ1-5	CASSRTSISNQPQHF	TGTGCCAGCAGCCGAACAAGTATCAGCAATCAGCCCCAGCATTTT
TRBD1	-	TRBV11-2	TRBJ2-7	CASSLGTGGNEQYF	TGTGCCAGCAGCTTGGGGACAGGGGGAAACGAGCAGTACTTC
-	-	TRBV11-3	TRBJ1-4	CASSPRGDEKLFF	TGTGCCAGCAGCCCGCGGGGGGATGAAAAACTGTTTTTT
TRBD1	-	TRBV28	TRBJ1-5	CASSSGTAYQPQHF	TGTGCCAGCAGTTCCGGGACAGCCTATCAGCCCCAGCATTTT
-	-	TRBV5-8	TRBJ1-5	CASRKLGPNNQPQHF	TGTGCCAGCAGAAAACTGGGGCCGAACAATCAGCCCCAGCATTTT
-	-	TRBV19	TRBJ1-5	CASSTTTGLSNQPQHF	TGTGCCAGTAGTACAACAACAGGCTTGAGCAATCAGCCCCAGCATTTT
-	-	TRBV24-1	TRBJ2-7	CATGNDYF	TGTGCCACCGGAAACGACTATTTC
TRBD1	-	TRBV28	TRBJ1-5	CASGPPGQGNQPQHF	TGTGCCAGCGGACCGCCGGGACAGGGGAATCAGCCCCAGCATTTT
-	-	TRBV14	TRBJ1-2	CASSYQGLGYGYTF	TGTGCCAGCAGCTATCAGGGCCTAGGTTATGGCTACACCTTC
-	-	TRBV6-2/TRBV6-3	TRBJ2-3	CASSSIIKRRNTDTQYF	TGTGCCAGCAGTTCCATAATCAAACGGAGAAACACAGATACGCAGTATTTT
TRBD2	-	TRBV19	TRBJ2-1	CASSPPSGSVLF	TGTGCCAGTAGTCCGCCTAGCGGGAGCGTACTCTTC
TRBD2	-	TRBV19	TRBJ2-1	CASSIGGLAGVWSYNEQFF	TGTGCCAGTAGTATCGGGGGACTAGCGGGAGTCTGGTCCTACAATGAGCAGTTCTTC
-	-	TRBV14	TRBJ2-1	CASSQDTLSSYNEQFF	TGTGCCAGCAGCCAAGACACACTATCGTCCTACAATGAGCAGTTCTTC
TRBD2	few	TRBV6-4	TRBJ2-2	CASSRLAGGTGELFF	TGTGCCAGCAGCCGCCTAGCGGGGGGCACCGGGGAGCTGTTTTTT
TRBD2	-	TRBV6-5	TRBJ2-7	CASSFGTKGYEQYF	TGTGCCAGCAGTTTTGGGACTAAGGGGTACGAGCAGTACTTC
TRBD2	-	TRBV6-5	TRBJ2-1	CASRSTSGKYNEQFF	TGTGCCAGCAGATCAACTAGCGGGAAGTACAATGAGCAGTTCTTC
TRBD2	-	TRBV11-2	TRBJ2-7	CASSWASGNGEQYF	TGTGCCAGCAGCTGGGCTAGCGGCAACGGTGAGCAGTACTTC
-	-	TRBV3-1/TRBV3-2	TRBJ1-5	CASSQDRFQPQHF	TGTGCCAGCAGCCAAGACAGGTTTCAGCCCCAGCATTTT
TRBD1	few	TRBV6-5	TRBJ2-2	CASSRQGPNTGELFF	TGTGCCAGCAGTAGACAGGGGCCAAACACCGGGGAGCTGTTTTTT
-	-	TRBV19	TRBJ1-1	CASSIPGRVWNTEAFF	TGTGCCAGTAGTATCCCAGGCAGGGTGTGGAACACTGAAGCTTTCTTT
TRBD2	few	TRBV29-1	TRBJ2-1	CSVITSGPGDEQFF	TGCAGCGTGATAACTAGCGGCCCTGGGGATGAGCAGTTCTTC
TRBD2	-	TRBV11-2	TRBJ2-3	CASSPGRRVDTQYF	TGTGCCAGCAGCCCCGGGAGGAGGGTGGATACGCAGTATTTT
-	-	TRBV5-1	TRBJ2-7	CASSSGQLTYEQYF	TGCGCCAGCAGCTCTGGACAGCTGACCTACGAGCAGTACTTC
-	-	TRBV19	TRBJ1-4	CASSTLLRGLNEKLFF	TGTGCCAGTAGTACTCTACTCAGGGGATTAAATGAAAAACTGTTTTTT
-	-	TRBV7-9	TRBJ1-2	CASSPRGKGDYGYTF	TGTGCCAGCAGCCCCCGGGGGAAGGGTGACTATGGCTACACCTTC
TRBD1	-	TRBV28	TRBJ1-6	CASSLMAGQDDSPLHF	TGTGCCAGCAGTTTAATGGCGGGACAGGATGATTCACCCCTCCACTTT
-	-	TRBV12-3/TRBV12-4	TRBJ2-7	CASSFSGKDEQYF	TGTGCCAGCAGTTTTTCAGGGAAGGACGAGCAGTACTTC
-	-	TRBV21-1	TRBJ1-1	CASSKGFLDSLNTEAFF	TGTGCCAGCAGCAAAGGTTTCCTCGACAGTTTGAACACTGAAGCTTTCTTT
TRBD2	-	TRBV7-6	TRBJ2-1	CASSQRTSGSHNEQFF	TGTGCCAGCAGCCAGCGTACTAGCGGGAGCCACAATGAGCAGTTCTTC
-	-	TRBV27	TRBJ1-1	CASIKQAYLNTEAFF	TGTGCCAGCATTAAACAGGCCTATTTGAACACTGAAGCTTTCTTT
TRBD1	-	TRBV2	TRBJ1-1	CASSRDSTEAFF	TGTGCCAGCAGCAGGGACAGTACTGAAGCTTTCTTT
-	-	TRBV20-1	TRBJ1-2	CSARDENGYTF	TGCAGTGCTAGAGATGAGAATGGCTACACCTTC
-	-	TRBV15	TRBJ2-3	CATSRDGGSSTDTQYF	TGTGCCACCAGCAGAGACGGCGGGTCTAGCACAGATACGCAGTATTTT
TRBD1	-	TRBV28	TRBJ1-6	CASRDRGRGYSPLHF	TGTGCCAGCAGAGACAGGGGGCGCGGATATTCACCCCTCCACTTT
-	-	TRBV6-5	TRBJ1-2	CASSPQRTVDYGYTF	TGTGCCAGCAGTCCTCAGAGGACTGTTGACTATGGCTACACCTTC
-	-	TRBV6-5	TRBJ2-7	CATRQTNSYEQYF	TGTGCCACCAGACAGACGAACTCCTACGAGCAGTACTTC
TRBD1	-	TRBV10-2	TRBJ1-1	CASRAPGQTTEAFF	TGCGCCAGCAGGGCCCCGGGACAGACCACTGAAGCTTTCTTT
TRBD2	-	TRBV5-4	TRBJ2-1	CASSLESLAGNEQFF	TGTGCCAGCAGCTTGGAAAGTCTAGCGGGTAATGAGCAGTTCTTC
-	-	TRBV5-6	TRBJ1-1	CASSPAGVLEAFF	TGTGCCAGCAGCCCGGCGGGGGTTCTGGAGGCTTTCTTT